The 17 T cell receptor beta chains presented below share a single source sample, sequenced in a study of T cells in Graves' hyperthyroidism and ophthalmopathy (dated by TCRdb to between 2018 and 2021). The receptor library was made with multiplex PCR. TCRdb names Illumina HiSeq 2000 as the instrument used. TCR beta CDR3 regions were amplified from RNA transcripts. A first-round RT-PCR of the TCR CDR3 used the HTBI primer set with the Qiagen OneStep RT-PCR kit. TCRdb cleaned the public reads at Q25 with fastp, built clones with MiXCR and kept in-frame beta chains. Rows are combined by CDR3 protein, so each entry shows the most common genes and DNA. The sample table contains under 400,000 distinct CDR3 sequences; only one count was recorded for approximately 14% of them. Together, the top ten hold 25% to 30% of the sample. Sequencing used blood. These receptors were collected from a woman under 30 with Graves' hyperthyroidism that later progressed to Graves' ophthalmopathy.

This clonotype was counted ten times or more. The genes are TRBV27 and TRBJ2-1; D assignment may be TRBD1 or TRBD2 (5 bases each). The CDR3 runs 17 residues. V dropped 0 bases and J dropped 1 base, with 13 bases sitting between them. The germline V gene encodes CDR1 MNHEY and CDR2 SMNVEV (reference sequence). The CDR3 spells CASSLSVWDGSYNEQFF. The CDR3 DNA sequence: TGTGCCAGCAGTTTATCTGTCTGGGACGGGTCCTACAATGAGCAGTTCTTC.

The chain combines TRBV6-1 with TRBJ1-4; D is ambiguous. Germline V gene lookup returns CDR1 MNHNS and CDR2 SASEGT. The CDR3 is 17 residues long. The V and J ends lost 8 bases and 0 bases respectively, with 19 bases between them. CDR3 region: CASGRAPALATNEKLFF. The CDR3 bases are TGTGCCAGCGGCCGGGCCCCCGCTCTAGCAACTAATGAAAAACTGTTTTTT.

This chain joins TRBV4-1 and TRBJ1-5, with D maybe TRBD1 (6 bases). The V gene's germline CDR1 is MGHRA and CDR2 YSYEKL. The CDR3 is made up of 17 amino acids. Deletions cut 1 base from V and 2 bases from J, with 15 bases between. Here the CDR3 reads CASSQVGVRGGNQPQHF. The DNA of the CDR3 is TGCGCCAGCAGCCAAGTCGGCGTCAGGGGTGGCAATCAGCCCCAGCATTTT.

This clonotype was picked up many times. This chain uses TRBV7-2 with TRBJ2-1, with TRBD2 matching over 10 bases. Germline loops: CDR1 SGHTA, CDR2 FQGNSA. There are 15 residues in the CDR3. V gave up 4 bases and J gave up 8 bases; unmatched junction bases: 8. In nucleotides, the CDR3 is TGTGCCAGCAGCTCCCCTAGCGGGAGTGGGCATGAGCAGTTCTTC. Its translation: CASSSPSGSGHEQFF.

This chain links TRBV18 with TRBJ2-4, with TRBD2 identical over 9 bases. V lost 3 bases and J lost 6; bases outside the gene matches: 9. The CDR3 consists of 16 residues. The germline gives CDR1 KGHSH, CDR2 LQKENI. The DNA of the CDR3 is TGTGCCAGCTCACCGTCCGGGACTAGCTATGGAAACATTCAGTACTTC. As protein: CASSPSGTSYGNIQYF.

This clonotype was seen repeatedly, ten times or more. The rearrangement joins TRBV7-6 to TRBJ2-1; D might be TRBD1 (5 bases). The CDR3 contains 15 residues. Germline CDR1 SGHVS, CDR2 FNYEAQ. Between the trimmed V and J ends, which lost 3 bases and 1 base, there was a span of 10 bases. CDR3 DNA sequence: TGTGCCAGCAGCTTTGGGGCTGGATCCTACAATGAGCAGTTCTTC. Translating it yields CASSFGAGSYNEQFF. The full variable domain, rest sourced from reference TRBV7-6 and TRBJ2-1, is GAGVSQSPRYKVTKRGQDVALRCDPISGHVSLYWYRQALGQGPEFLTYFNYEAQQDKSGLPNDRFSAERPEGSISTLTIQRTEQRDSAMYRCASSFGAGSYNEQFFGPGTRLTVL.

This clonotype was detected many times. The chain joins TRBV7-9 to TRBJ2-3; 7 bases align to TRBD1. J was trimmed by 2 bases and V by 6 bases; bases with no gene match: 11. Germline V gives CDR1 SEHNR, CDR2 FQNEAQ (reference sequence). CDR3 length: 16 amino acids. The DNA for the CDR3 is TGTGCCAGCAGTTCAGAATTCGGGACAGCCACAGATACGCAGTATTTT. This translates into CASSSEFGTATDTQYF.

Many counts were recorded for this clonotype. The gene calls are TRBV7-2 and TRBJ2-3; D might be TRBD1 (6 bases). With 5 bases removed from V and 0 bases from J, the gap between germline ends came to 12 bases. Germline CDR1 reads SGHTA; CDR2 reads FQGNSA. CDR3 length equals 15 residues. The CDR3 DNA follows: TGTGCCAGCAGCCCTACAGGGATTAGCACAGATACGCAGTATTTT. It specifies CASSPTGISTDTQYF.

Ten or more counts support this clonotype. The chain uses TRBV28 and TRBJ2-1; possibly TRBD1 or TRBD2 for D (6 bases each). Germline V gene lookup returns CDR1 MDHEN and CDR2 SYDVKM. Between the trimmed V and J ends, which lost 3 bases and 8 bases, there was a span of 14 bases. CDR3 length: 14 amino acids. In nucleotides, the CDR3 is TGTGCCAGCAGTTTGGAGGGTGGGGGCGATGAGCAGTTCTTC. The encoded protein is CASSLEGGGDEQFF.

The genes are TRBV5-1 and TRBJ1-4; D uncertain. The V end lost 0 bases, the J end lost 4 bases, and 13 bases lay between the germline ends. CDR1 is SGHRS, CDR2 YFSETQ, per germline. There are 16 residues in the CDR3. CDR3 sequence reads: CASSLGMRTGNEKLFF. For the CDR3, the DNA is TGCGCCAGCAGCTTGGGGATGAGGACGGGTAATGAAAAACTGTTTTTT.

This clonotype was recorded a few times. This sequence joins TRBV15 and TRBJ2-5; weak D call: TRBD2 (7 bases). V shed 5 bases and J shed 5 bases, with 21 bases lying between them. The CDR3 consists of 16 residues. The germline V gene encodes CDR1 LNHNV and CDR2 YYDKDF (reference sequence). CDR3 protein: CATSPGEGGGGETQYF. CDR3 nucleotide sequence: TGTGCCACCAGCCCGGGCGAAGGGGGGGGCGGTGAGACCCAGTACTTC.

The chain carries TRBV9 and TRBJ2-2; the D gene is possibly TRBD2 (6 bases). The length of the CDR3 is 17 residues. Looked up from germline, CDR1 is SGDLS and CDR2 is YYNGEE. V gave up 3 bases and J gave up 5 bases, with 20 bases separating them. In DNA form, the CDR3 reads TGTGCCAGCAGCGAACCCCAGTGGGGGGTAGGGACCGGGGAGCTGTTTTTT. Translating it yields CASSEPQWGVGTGELFF.

This chain links TRBV4-2 with TRBJ2-7; the D gene is possibly TRBD1 (5 bases). Germline V gene sequence: CDR1 LGHNA, CDR2 YNFKEQ. The CDR3 is 16 residues long. V dropped 0 bases and J dropped 0 bases, with 12 bases sitting between them. The CDR3 reads CASSQEETGPSYEQYF. CDR3 nucleotides: TGTGCCAGCAGCCAAGAAGAAACAGGACCCTCCTACGAGCAGTACTTC.

This chain links TRBV7-9 with TRBJ2-5; D ambiguous. Between the trimmed V and J ends, which lost 3 bases and 4 bases, there was a span of 15 bases. Germline V gene data show CDR1 as SEHNR and CDR2 as FQNEAQ (reference sequence). This CDR3 contains 15 residues. The CDR3 bases are TGTGCCAGCAGCTTCGATGGGCAGCTCCGAGAGACCCAGTACTTC. Its protein product is CASSFDGQLRETQYF. Drawing the rest from reference TRBV7-9 and TRBJ2-5, the complete variable domain is DTGVSQNPRHKITKRGQNVTFRCDPISEHNRLYWYRQTLGQGPEFLTYFQNEAQLEKSRLLSDRFSAERPKGSFSTLEIQRTEQGDSAMYLCASSFDGQLRETQYFGPGTRLLVL.

This clonotype has ten or more counts. This chain links TRBV5-8 with TRBJ2-3; D is ambiguous. The CDR3 is made up of 15 amino acids. The V gene's germline CDR1 is SGHTS and CDR2 YDEGEE. V lost 1 base, J lost 3 bases, and 12 bases lay in between. Here the CDR3 reads CASSLLRAATDTQYF. The DNA of the CDR3 is TGTGCCAGCAGCTTGCTAAGGGCCGCTACAGATACGCAGTATTTT.

V and J are TRBV9 and TRBJ2-3, with a tentative D call TRBD2 (6 bases). V was clipped by 0 bases and J by 2 bases, with 13 bases between them. CDR1 is SGDLS, CDR2 YYNGEE, per germline. CDR3 length: 16 amino acids. The CDR3 is CASSVAGGSATDTQYF. The CDR3 coding sequence is TGTGCCAGCAGCGTAGCAGGAGGGAGCGCCACAGATACGCAGTATTTT.

Notes on this clonotype: Germline is not matched at one junction end, which may reflect a read error. CDR3 loop: CAGSFLAANTGELFF. The CDR3 bases are TGTGCCGGCAGTTTCCTAGCGGCGAACACCGGGGAGCTGTTTTTT. This chain joins TRBV6-9 and TRBJ2-2; 7 positions match TRBD2. Per the germline V gene, CDR1 is MNHGY and CDR2 is SVAAGI. The CDR3 is 15 amino acids.